The 5 T cell receptor beta chains given below trace back to one sample, sequenced in a study of CD8+ T cells in alopecia areata. The authors extracted RNA and reverse transcribed it into cDNA as the sequencing template. Data came from immunoSEQ multiplex PCR; TCRdb stores just in-frame clones and leaves some out. The sample yields hundreds of thousands of clones, 35% to 40% seen once. Treatment: oral pan-JAK inhibitor, 5-10 mg twice daily. Sequenced here: CD4+ T cells sorted from blood, sampled at approximately week 30, from a patient treated with tofacitinib. Receptors originate from a human donor with alopecia areata.

This clone was seen a few times. The rearrangement uses TRBV7-9 and TRBJ1-1; the D is unclear. CDR3 size: 11 residues. V was pared by 6 bases and J by 3 bases, with 5 bases between. The V gene's germline CDR1 is SEHNR and CDR2 FQNEAQ (reference sequence). CDR3 nucleotides: TGTGCCAGCAGGGTAGACACTGAAGCTTTCTTT. This gives the protein CASRVDTEAFF. Full variable domain (missing parts from reference TRBV7-9 and TRBJ1-1): DTGVSQNPRHKITKRGQNVTFRCDPISEHNRLYWYRQTLGQGPEFLTYFQNEAQLEKSRLLSDRFSAERPKGSFSTLEIQRTEQGDSAMYLCASRVDTEAFFGQGTRLTVV.

The chain couples TRBV7-9 to TRBJ1-2; D is uncertain. V was cut by 5 bases and J by 2 bases, with 15 bases left in between. Germline V gene data show CDR1 as SEHNR and CDR2 as FQNEAQ (reference sequence). This CDR3 has 15 residues. This CDR3 reads CASSPEIGRNYGYTF. The DNA of the CDR3 is TGTGCCAGCAGCCCAGAGATCGGCAGAAACTATGGCTACACCTTC.

The chain uses TRBV30 and TRBJ1-4; the match to TRBD1 covers 7 bases. The CDR3 is 13 amino acids. Trimming at V came to 4 bases and at J to 8 bases, leaving 7 bases not matched to a gene. Germline V gene lookup returns CDR1 GTSNPN and CDR2 SVGIG (reference sequence). The CDR3 loop is CAWTDRDLEKLFF. CDR3 sequence (DNA): TGTGCCTGGACCGACAGGGACCTAGAAAAACTGTTTTTT. The variable domain in full, with the rest retrieved from reference TRBV30 and TRBJ1-4, is SQTIHQWPATLVQPVGSPLSLECTVEGTSNPNLYWYRQAAGRGLQLLFYSVGIGQISSEVPQNLSASRPQDRQFILSSKKLLLSDSGFYLCAWTDRDLEKLFFGSGTQLSVL.

The V gene is TRBV1, the J gene TRBJ1-4; the table names TRBD1, a call not compared with the DNA. TRBV1 is given as a pseudogene. CDR3 length equals 17 residues. CDR3: CTSSQDIRQVGDEKLFF. The CDR3 DNA reads TGCACCAGCAGCCAAGATATCAGACAGGTCGGGGATGAAAAACTGTTTTTT.

This chain connects TRBV2 to TRBJ1-5, with unresolved D. Germline V gene lookup returns CDR1 SNHLY and CDR2 FYNNEI. Trimming left V 2 bases short and J 6 bases short, with 11 bases between. The CDR3 sequence is 14 residues long. The CDR3 coding sequence is TGTGCCAGCAGTGAAAATAAGAGGATTCAGCCCCAGCATTTT. Translated: CASSENKRIQPQHF.